The 7 T cell receptor beta chains in this list originate from one sample, sequenced in a study of CD8 T cells in acute hepatitis C reinfection. Noted time point: naive CD8 control sorted from an acute-time-point sample. The method was immunoSEQ multiplex PCR; TCRdb's version includes in-frame clones alone and lacks a portion of them. The sample yields about 38,000 clones, approximately 85% seen once. The sequenced sample consisted of naive CD8+ T cells from PBMCs. These receptors came from a woman between 18 and 29 years old who spontaneously cleared hepatitis C infection.

This sequence joins TRBV2 and TRBJ2-1; TRBD2 might be the D (6 bases). The CDR3 extends over 12 amino acids. Between the trimmed V and J ends, which lost 3 bases and 9 bases, there was a span of 9 bases. Germline CDR1 and CDR2: SNHLY and FYNNEI. CDR3 residues: CASSDWGGEQFF. The CDR3 nucleotides read TGTGCCAGCAGTGATTGGGGAGGTGAGCAGTTCTTC.

The V call is TRBV13, the J call TRBJ2-7; 10 bases line up with TRBD1. The CDR3 is 15 residues long. Per germline, CDR1 PRHDT and CDR2 FYEKMQ (reference sequence). V was pared by 5 bases and J by 1 base, with 5 bases of the junction left unmatched. For the CDR3, the DNA is TGTGCCAGCAGCCCATCGGGACAGGGGTCCTACGAGCAGTACTTC. This sequence encodes CASSPSGQGSYEQYF.

This chain joins TRBV19 and TRBJ2-4; weak D call: TRBD1 (5 bases). Germline loops: CDR1 LNHDA, CDR2 SQIVND (reference sequence). This CDR3 contains 15 residues. V shed 5 bases and J shed 0 bases, with 11 bases lying between them. CDR3 DNA: TGTGCCAGTAGTGGGTCAGGGTCAGCCAAAAACATTCAGTACTTC. Amino acids: CASSGSGSAKNIQYF.

J is TRBJ2-7 and V is TRBV27, with D possibly TRBD1 on 5 matching bases. With 3 bases removed from V and 2 bases from J, the gap between germline ends came to 11 bases. CDR3 length: 14 amino acids. Germline CDR1 is MNHEY and CDR2 is SMNVEV (reference sequence). This CDR3 reads CASSFSGPTYEQYF. CDR3 coding DNA: TGTGCCAGCAGTTTCTCAGGGCCTACCTACGAGCAGTACTTC.

V gene TRBV6-5 combines with J gene TRBJ2-7; D is uncertain. The V end lost 2 bases, the J end lost 3 bases, and 14 bases lay between the germline ends. CDR3 length: 15 amino acids. CDR1 is MNHEY and CDR2 is SVGAGI in the germline V gene. The CDR3 loop is CASSYDGYHLYEQYF. In nucleotides, the CDR3 is TGTGCCAGCAGTTACGATGGCTACCATCTCTACGAGCAGTACTTC.

The rearrangement links TRBV7-8 to TRBJ1-2; D unclear. Per the germline V gene, CDR1 is SGHVS and CDR2 is FQNEAQ. CDR3 length: 13 amino acids. Trimming shortened V by 1 base and J by 4 bases, and 7 bases separated the two germline ends. The CDR3 region has the DNA TGTGCCAGCAGCTTAGGGGGATTCTATGGCTACACCTTC. Translation: CASSLGGFYGYTF.

The chain combines TRBV7-9 with TRBJ2-5, with TRBD2 matching over 14 bases. The length of the CDR3 is 17 residues. CDR1 is SEHNR, CDR2 FQNEAQ, per germline (reference sequence). Losses at the gene ends were 8 bases for V and 2 bases for J; bases not matched to a gene: 10. CDR3 DNA sequence: TGTGCCAGCGTCCCGGGACTAGCGGGAGAAATTCAAGAGACCCAGTACTTC. It codes for CASVPGLAGEIQETQYF.